One and the same sample provided the 30 T cell receptor beta chains below, sequenced in a study of cytomegalovirus exposure and HLA in healthy donors. With 60 Vbeta and 13 Jbeta primers, the PCR was carried out. The table came from immunoSEQ multiplex PCR; TCRdb's copy has only in-frame clones and leaves some out. The data contain approximately 160,000 clones, roughly 65% of them singletons. Sequenced: PBMCs. These receptor sequences come from a woman younger than 30 in good health and CMV-seropositive.

This chain joins TRBV4-3 and TRBJ1-2, with 7 bases that match TRBD1. Trimming cost V 3 bases and J 4 bases; bases outside gene matches: 8. Germline V gene data show CDR1 as LGHNA and CDR2 as YSLEER. This CDR3 comprises 15 residues. The DNA for the CDR3 is TGCGCCAGCAGCCAGGCGAAGGGGGCTAGCTATGGCTACACCTTC. This gives the protein CASSQAKGASYGYTF.

CDR3 coding DNA: TGTGCCAGCAGCGTAGGGCTTCCCGTAGGACAGGGGGCGTCGGGTACGCAGTATTTT. It specifies CASSVGLPVGQGASGTQYF. The rearrangement links TRBV9 to TRBJ2-3; 11 nucleotides agree with TRBD1. Per germline, CDR1 SGDLS and CDR2 YYNGEE. The CDR3 extends over 19 amino acids. V shed 0 bases, J shed 8 bases, and the junction held 17 bases outside the gene matches.

This sequence joins TRBV30 and TRBJ2-7, with 7 bases identical to TRBD2. Germline V CDR1 and CDR2: GTSNPN, SVGIG (reference sequence). V lost 6 bases to trimming and J lost 5 bases; unmatched junction nucleotides: 10. This CDR3 is 13 amino acids long. The CDR3 region is CACVKAGFDEQYF. The CDR3 DNA reads as TGTGCCTGTGTGAAAGCGGGGTTCGACGAGCAGTACTTC.

This chain joins TRBV11-2 and TRBJ1-1; possible D gene TRBD1, 5 bases. Germline lookup yields CDR1 SGHAT and CDR2 FQNNGV. The CDR3 extends over 14 amino acids. Trimming took 0 bases from V and 3 from J, leaving 8 bases between them. CDR3 DNA: TGTGCCAGCAGCTTAGATGGGGGGTACACTGAAGCTTTCTTT. Protein: CASSLDGGYTEAFF.

This clone was recorded once. J is TRBJ2-1 and V is TRBV28, with 8 bases matching TRBD2. The germline V gene encodes CDR1 MDHEN and CDR2 SYDVKM. J was trimmed by 5 bases and V by 2 bases; bases with no gene match: 5. This CDR3 has 15 amino acids. CDR3 region: CASSLSGSPNNEQFF. In nucleotides, the CDR3 is TGTGCCAGCAGTTTAAGCGGGAGCCCGAACAATGAGCAGTTCTTC. Full variable domain (outside the CDR3, taken from reference TRBV28 and TRBJ2-1): DVKVTQSSRYLVKRTGEKVFLECVQDMDHENMFWYRQDPGLGLRLIYFSYDVKMKEKGDIPEGYSVSREKKERFSLILESASTNQTSMYLCASSLSGSPNNEQFFGPGTRLTVL.

The J gene is TRBJ1-5, the V gene TRBV4-1; maybe TRBD1 (6 bases). The CDR3 runs to 15 residues. V lost 0 bases and J 2 bases, leaving 8 bases between the germline ends. CDR1 MGHRA and CDR2 YSYEKL come from the germline V gene. CDR3 sequence reads: CASSQEQGGNQPQHF. CDR3 in DNA: TGCGCCAGCAGCCAAGAACAGGGTGGCAATCAGCCCCAGCATTTT.

Written as DNA, the CDR3 is TGTGCCAGCAGCTACGGACTAGCGGGACTTAATGAGCAGTTCTTC. This gives the protein CASSYGLAGLNEQFF. V is TRBV5-4 and J is TRBJ2-1, with 12 positions matching TRBD2. The CDR3 has 15 residues. CDR1 is SGHNT and CDR2 is YYREEE in the germline V gene (reference sequence). V lost 3 bases, J lost 7 bases, and 5 bases stayed unmatched.

The chain is built from TRBV28 and TRBJ2-7; TRBD1 aligns across 7 bases. This CDR3 spans 12 amino acids. Trimming took 6 bases from V and 5 from J; bases not matched to a gene: 4. Germline assignment: CDR1 MDHEN and CDR2 SYDVKM. CDR3 sequence (DNA): TGTGCCAGCAGCCCTACAGGGGACGAGCAGTACTTC. Protein: CASSPTGDEQYF.

The chain has TRBV7-9 and TRBJ2-7; TRBD2 matches 14 bases. CDR3 length equals 18 residues. The ends lost 5 bases at V and 0 bases at J; junction bases unmatched: 9. CDR1 is SEHNR and CDR2 is FQNEAQ in the germline V gene (reference sequence). CDR3 bases: TGTGCCAGCAGCCCTCCGGGACTAGCGGGAGTGAGCTCCTACGAGCAGTACTTC. It translates to CASSPPGLAGVSSYEQYF. The entire variable domain, with the rest obtained from reference TRBV7-9 and TRBJ2-7, is as follows: DTGVSQNPRHKITKRGQNVTFRCDPISEHNRLYWYRQTLGQGPEFLTYFQNEAQLEKSRLLSDRFSAERPKGSFSTLEIQRTEQGDSAMYLCASSPPGLAGVSSYEQYFGPGTRLTVT.

The CDR3 loop is CAISESFQREAPEDTQYF. CDR3 nucleotide sequence: TGTGCCATCAGTGAGTCGTTCCAGCGGGAGGCGCCCGAGGATACGCAGTATTTT. The chain is built from TRBV10-3 and TRBJ2-3; 9 bases map to TRBD2. V shed 0 bases, J shed 6 bases, and the junction held 13 bases outside the gene matches. Germline V gives CDR1 ENHRY, CDR2 SYGVKD. The CDR3 totals 18 residues.

This rearrangement joins TRBV7-2 to TRBJ1-2, with D possibly matching TRBD1 (6 bases). The CDR3 runs 15 residues. Germline CDR1 is SGHTA and CDR2 is FQGNSA. Deletions cut 5 bases from V and 7 bases from J, with 20 bases between. DNA for the CDR3: TGTGCCAGCAGCCCCCGACAGGAACCGTCCTCTGGCTACACCTTC. Protein: CASSPRQEPSSGYTF.

In DNA, the CDR3 is TGTGCCAGCTCACGGGACAGAGGTAACGAGCAGTACTTC. This codes for CASSRDRGNEQYF. J is TRBJ2-7 and V is TRBV18, with 7 positions matching TRBD1. Germline V gene lookup returns CDR1 KGHSH and CDR2 LQKENI. This CDR3 comprises 13 residues. The ends lost 4 bases at V and 5 bases at J; junction bases unmatched: 5. The entire variable domain, with the rest obtained from reference TRBV18 and TRBJ2-7, is as follows: NAGVMQNPRHLVRRRGQEARLRCSPMKGHSHVYWYRQLPEEGLKFMVYLQKENIIDESGMPKERFSAEFPKEGPSILRIQQVVRGDSAAYFCASSRDRGNEQYFGPGTRLTVT.

V is TRBV6-4 and J is TRBJ2-1, with 10 bases matching TRBD2. This CDR3 contains 16 residues. Germline assignment: CDR1 MRHNA and CDR2 SNTAGT. The V segment lost 4 bases and the J segment 5 bases; nucleotides outside the gene matches: 8. The CDR3 region is CASSAPSSGGNNEQFF. CDR3 bases: TGTGCCAGCAGTGCTCCGTCTAGCGGGGGTAACAATGAGCAGTTCTTC.

The genes are TRBV30 and TRBJ2-5, with 9 bases aligning to TRBD1. The better agreement between TRBJ2-7 and the DNA end casts doubt on the J call. This CDR3 is 15 amino acids long. Germline V CDR1 and CDR2: GTSNPN, SVGIG (reference sequence). Here the CDR3 reads CAWSALGTGYYEQYF. CDR3 DNA sequence: TGTGCCTGGAGTGCTCTGGGGACAGGGTACTACGAGCAGTACTTC.

V and J are TRBV7-2 and TRBJ2-3; 7 bases match TRBD2. Germline lookup yields CDR1 SGHTA and CDR2 FQGNSA. The V and J ends lost 2 bases and 0 bases, in that order; junction bases with no gene match: 5. This CDR3 region has 16 residues. The CDR3 is CASSLSLAASTDTQYF. DNA of the CDR3: TGTGCCAGCAGCTTAAGTCTAGCGGCTAGCACAGATACGCAGTATTTT.

This clone was seen only once. The J gene is TRBJ1-2, the V gene TRBV5-6, with TRBD1 identical over 9 bases. Germline CDR1 reads SGHDT; CDR2 reads YYEEEE. V lost 5 bases, J lost 8 bases, and 7 bases stayed unmatched. This CDR3 is 13 amino acids long. CDR3 protein: CASRLQGARGYTF. Written as DNA, the CDR3 is TGTGCCAGCAGGTTACAGGGGGCGCGCGGCTACACCTTC.

In DNA, the CDR3 is TGTGCCATCAGTGAGCCTAGCGGGAAAGACGAGCAGTACTTC. Translating gives CAISEPSGKDEQYF. V gene TRBV10-3 combines with J gene TRBJ2-5; 9 nucleotides match TRBD2. The J call could be wrong; TRBJ2-7 is a better fit for the DNA end. CDR1 and CDR2 from the germline V gene are ENHRY and SYGVKD. There are 14 residues in the CDR3.

The V and J genes are TRBV20-1 and TRBJ1-1; D is unclear. Germline V gene sequence: CDR1 DFQATT, CDR2 SNEGSKA (reference sequence). This CDR3 region has 11 residues. V dropped 6 bases and J dropped 0 bases, with 5 bases sitting between them. In nucleotides, the CDR3 is TGCAGTGCCTTATTGAACACTGAAGCTTTCTTT. Its protein product is CSALLNTEAFF.

The chain is built from TRBV13 and TRBJ2-7; the D is unclear. In germline, CDR1 is PRHDT, CDR2 FYEKMQ (reference sequence). CDR3 size: 13 residues. V lost 2 bases and J lost 3, with 8 bases in between. Here the CDR3 DNA reads TGTGCCAGCAGCTTACCCAGTAACTACGAGCAGTACTTC. It specifies CASSLPSNYEQYF. The whole variable domain, remainder taken from reference TRBV13 and TRBJ2-7, is AAGVIQSPRHLIKEKRETATLKCYPIPRHDTVYWYQQGPGQDPQFLISFYEKMQSDKGSIPDRFSAQQFSDYHSELNMSSLELGDSALYFCASSLPSNYEQYFGPGTRLTVT.

In its sample, this clone was seen many times. The chain links TRBV4-3 to TRBJ2-6; D is possibly TRBD2 (6 bases). Trimming cost V 3 bases and J 0 bases, with 12 bases left between them. In germline, CDR1 is LGHNA, CDR2 YSLEER. The CDR3 sequence is 17 residues long. CDR3 bases: TGCGCCAGCAGCCAGGAGGGCGAGAGCTCTGGGGCCAACGTCCTGACTTTC. Its protein is CASSQEGESSGANVLTF.

The genes are TRBV27 and TRBJ2-6; 7 bases fit TRBD1. The CDR3 length is 19 residues. The V gene's germline CDR1 is MNHEY and CDR2 SMNVEV (reference sequence). Trimming removed 1 base from V and 1 base from J; junction bases left unmatched: 10. CDR3 nucleotide sequence: TGTGCCAGCAGTTTATTCACGACAGGGTTACCGTCTGGGGCCAACGTCCTGACTTTC. It codes for CASSLFTTGLPSGANVLTF.

A few counts support this clone. The chain combines TRBV28 with TRBJ1-2; D perhaps matches TRBD1 (6 bases). The length of the CDR3 is 16 residues. Trimming removed 6 bases from V and 3 bases from J, with 20 bases in between. Germline assignment: CDR1 MDHEN and CDR2 SYDVKM. This CDR3 is CASRRPGGLKDYGYTF. Written as DNA, the CDR3 is TGTGCCAGCAGACGTCCCGGGGGGCTTAAGGACTATGGCTACACCTTC.

A single count supports this clone. The chain carries TRBV5-1 and TRBJ2-4; a possible D gene is TRBD2 (6 bases). Germline V gene data show CDR1 as SGHRS and CDR2 as YFSETQ. Trimming removed 2 bases from V and 4 bases from J, with 16 bases in between. The CDR3 is 16 amino acids. The CDR3 reads CASSFPARRGKNIQYF. The CDR3 coding sequence is TGCGCCAGCAGCTTCCCTGCAAGGCGGGGTAAAAACATTCAGTACTTC.

The J gene is TRBJ2-7, the V gene TRBV6-1, with 7 bases identical to TRBD2. V was clipped by 7 bases and J by 5 bases; unmatched bases: 14. Germline-derived CDR1 and CDR2 are MNHNS and SASEGT. There are 15 residues in the CDR3. CDR3 nucleotide sequence: TGTGCCAGCACCCGAAGAGGAGGGAGGGTAAACGAGCAGTACTTC. It yields the protein CASTRRGGRVNEQYF.

V is TRBV4-2 and J is TRBJ2-7; D is uncertain. The CDR3 is 18 amino acids. Germline V gives CDR1 LGHNA, CDR2 YNFKEQ. Trimming took off 0 bases at V and 0 bases at J, with 18 bases between the two ends. In DNA form, the CDR3 reads TGTGCCAGCAGCCAAGAAACGAGTCGCGTGGGCACCTCCTACGAGCAGTACTTC. Encoded protein: CASSQETSRVGTSYEQYF.

To note about this clone: At one end, the junction sequence differs from germline, possibly due to a read error. V is TRBV4-3 and J is TRBJ1-2; maybe TRBD1 (6 bases). The CDR3 is 15 residues long. Germline V gene lookup returns CDR1 LGHNA and CDR2 YSLEER. The CDR3: CAGSQETGWHYGYTF. DNA of the CDR3: TGCGCCGGCAGCCAAGAGACAGGATGGCACTATGGCTACACCTTC.

The genes are TRBV11-3 and TRBJ2-1, with D maybe TRBD2 (5 bases). The germline gives CDR1 SGHNT, CDR2 YENEEA. The CDR3 runs to 14 residues. V shed 5 bases and J shed 5 bases, with 13 bases lying between them. CDR3 amino acids: CASSRRAGDNEQFF. The CDR3 DNA sequence: TGTGCCAGCAGCAGAAGGGCGGGCGACAATGAGCAGTTCTTC.

V gene TRBV18 combines with J gene TRBJ1-5, with D uncertain. There are 16 residues in the CDR3. The germline gives CDR1 KGHSH, CDR2 LQKENI. Deletions cut 2 bases from V and 3 bases from J, with 14 bases between. CDR3 in DNA: TGTGCCAGCTCACCAGGTGAATCAGACTCCAATCAGCCCCAGCATTTT. Amino acid sequence: CASSPGESDSNQPQHF.

This clone has just one count. Different DNA sequences within this sample yield the same CDR3. This sequence joins TRBV30 and TRBJ1-5; no reliable D call. The CDR3 covers 13 residues. Germline CDR1 and CDR2: GTSNPN and SVGIG (reference sequence). Trimming removed 2 bases from V and 2 bases from J, with 7 bases in between. CDR3 DNA sequence: TGTGCCTGGAGTTATAGCGGCAATCAGCCCCAGCATTTT. This translates into CAWSYSGNQPQHF.

This sequence joins TRBV12-5 and TRBJ2-2; D uncertain. CDR1 LGHNT and CDR2 FRNRAP come from the germline V gene. V lost 7 bases and J lost 2, with 8 bases in between. The CDR3 loop spans 13 amino acids. CDR3 coding DNA: TGTGCTAGTGCCTTTTTTAACACCGGGGAGCTGTTTTTT. Translating it yields CASAFFNTGELFF.